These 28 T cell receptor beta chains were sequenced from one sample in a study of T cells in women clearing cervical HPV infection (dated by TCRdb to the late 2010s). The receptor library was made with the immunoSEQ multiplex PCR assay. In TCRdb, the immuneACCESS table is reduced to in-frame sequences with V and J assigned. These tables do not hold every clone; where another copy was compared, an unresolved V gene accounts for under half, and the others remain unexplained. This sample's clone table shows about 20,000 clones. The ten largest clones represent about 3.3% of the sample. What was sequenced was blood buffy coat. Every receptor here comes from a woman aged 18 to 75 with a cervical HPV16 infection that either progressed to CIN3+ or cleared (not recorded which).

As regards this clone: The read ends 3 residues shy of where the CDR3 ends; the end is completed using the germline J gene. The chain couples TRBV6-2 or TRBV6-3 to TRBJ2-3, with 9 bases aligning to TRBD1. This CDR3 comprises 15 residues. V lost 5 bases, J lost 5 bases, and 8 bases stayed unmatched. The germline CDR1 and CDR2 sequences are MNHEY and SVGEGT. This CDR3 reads CASSAGTGKGDTQYF. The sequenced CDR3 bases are TGTGCCAGCAGTGCCGGGACAGGGAAAGGAGATACG.

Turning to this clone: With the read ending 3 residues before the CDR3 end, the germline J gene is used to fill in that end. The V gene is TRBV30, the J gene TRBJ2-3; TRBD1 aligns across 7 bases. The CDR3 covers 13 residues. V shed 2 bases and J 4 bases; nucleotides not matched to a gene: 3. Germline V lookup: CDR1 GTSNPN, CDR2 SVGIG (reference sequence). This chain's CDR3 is CAWSRDSPDTQYF. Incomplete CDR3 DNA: TGTGCCTGGAGTAGGGACAGCCCAGATACG.

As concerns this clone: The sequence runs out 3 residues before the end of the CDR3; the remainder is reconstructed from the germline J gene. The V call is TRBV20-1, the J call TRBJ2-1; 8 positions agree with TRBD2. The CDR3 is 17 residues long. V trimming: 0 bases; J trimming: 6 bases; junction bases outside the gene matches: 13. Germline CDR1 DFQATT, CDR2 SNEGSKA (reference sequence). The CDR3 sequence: CSARDAQSGRSVNEQFF. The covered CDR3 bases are TGCAGTGCTAGAGATGCGCAGAGCGGGAGATCAGTCAATGAG.

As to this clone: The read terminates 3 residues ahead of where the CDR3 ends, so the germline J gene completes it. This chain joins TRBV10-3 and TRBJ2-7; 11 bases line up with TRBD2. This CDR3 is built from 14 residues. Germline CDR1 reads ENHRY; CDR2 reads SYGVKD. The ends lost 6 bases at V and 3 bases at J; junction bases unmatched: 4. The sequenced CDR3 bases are TGTGCCATCAGGCAAGGACTAGCGGGCTACGAG. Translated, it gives CAIRQGLAGYE. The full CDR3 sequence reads CAIRQGLAGYEQYF.

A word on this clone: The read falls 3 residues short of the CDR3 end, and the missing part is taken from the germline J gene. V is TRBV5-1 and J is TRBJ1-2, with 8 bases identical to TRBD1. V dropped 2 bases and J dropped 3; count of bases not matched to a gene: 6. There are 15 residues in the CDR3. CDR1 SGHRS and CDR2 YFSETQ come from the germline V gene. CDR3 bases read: TGCGCCAGCAGCTTAAAAGGACAGGGAGACTATGGC. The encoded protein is CASSLKGQGDYG. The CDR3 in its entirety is CASSLKGQGDYGYTF.

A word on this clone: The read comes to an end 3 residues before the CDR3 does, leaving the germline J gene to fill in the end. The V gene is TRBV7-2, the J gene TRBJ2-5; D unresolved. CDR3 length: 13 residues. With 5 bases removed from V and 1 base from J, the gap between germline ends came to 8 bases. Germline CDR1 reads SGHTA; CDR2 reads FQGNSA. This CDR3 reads CASSAVSQETQYF. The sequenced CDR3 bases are TGTGCCAGCAGCGCGGTGAGCCAAGAGACC.

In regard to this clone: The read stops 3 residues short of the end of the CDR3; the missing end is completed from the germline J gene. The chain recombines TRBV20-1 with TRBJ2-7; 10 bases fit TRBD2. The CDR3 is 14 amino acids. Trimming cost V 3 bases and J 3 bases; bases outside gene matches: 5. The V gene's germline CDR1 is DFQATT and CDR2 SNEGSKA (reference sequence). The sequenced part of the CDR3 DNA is TGCAGTGCTAGTTGGGCTAGCGGGGGCTACGAG. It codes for CSASWASGGYE. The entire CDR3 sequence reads CSASWASGGYEQYF.

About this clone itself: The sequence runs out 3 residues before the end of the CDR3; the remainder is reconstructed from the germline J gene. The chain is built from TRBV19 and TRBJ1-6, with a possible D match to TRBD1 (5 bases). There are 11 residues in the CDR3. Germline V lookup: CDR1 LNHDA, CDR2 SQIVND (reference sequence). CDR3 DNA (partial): TGTGCCAGTAGTGTCGGGGGTGCC. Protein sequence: CASSVGGA. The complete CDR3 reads CASSVGGALHF.

CDR3 sequence: CSVWTGGYEQYF. CDR3 bases read: TGCAGTGTTTGGACAGGGGGCTACGAG. The chain recombines TRBV20-1 with TRBJ2-7; 10 bases are shared with TRBD1. The observed sequence ends 3 residues before the CDR3 terminus, with the missing tail filled in from the germline J gene. Germline V CDR1 and CDR2: DFQATT, SNEGSKA (reference sequence). After removal of 7 bases from V and 3 bases from J, the junction contained 3 bases not matched to a gene. The CDR3 is 12 residues long.

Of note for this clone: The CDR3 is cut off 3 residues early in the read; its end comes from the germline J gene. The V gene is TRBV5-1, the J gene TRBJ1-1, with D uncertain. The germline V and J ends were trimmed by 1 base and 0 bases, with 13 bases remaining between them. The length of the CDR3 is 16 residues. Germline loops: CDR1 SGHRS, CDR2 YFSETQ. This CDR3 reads CASSLRAGSLNTEAFF. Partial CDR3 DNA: TGCGCCAGCAGCTTGCGAGCGGGCAGTTTGAACACTGAA.

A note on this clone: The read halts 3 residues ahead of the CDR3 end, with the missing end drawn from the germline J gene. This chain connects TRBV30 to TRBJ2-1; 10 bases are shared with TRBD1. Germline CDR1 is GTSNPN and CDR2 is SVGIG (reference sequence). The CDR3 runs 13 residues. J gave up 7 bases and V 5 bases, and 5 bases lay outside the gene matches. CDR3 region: CAWGTGVRNEQFF. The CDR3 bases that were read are TGTGCCTGGGGGACAGGGGTTCGGAATGAG.

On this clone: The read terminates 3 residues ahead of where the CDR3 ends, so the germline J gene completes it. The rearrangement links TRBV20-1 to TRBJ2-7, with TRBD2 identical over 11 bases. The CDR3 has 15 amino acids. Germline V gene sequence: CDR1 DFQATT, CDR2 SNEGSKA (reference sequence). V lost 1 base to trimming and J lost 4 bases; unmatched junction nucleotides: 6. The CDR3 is CSARAGTSGRYEQYF. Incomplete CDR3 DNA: TGCAGTGCTAGAGCCGGGACTAGCGGTCGATACGAG.

The CDR3 reads CSARVGVLAAGELFF. CDR3 DNA, as far as it was read: TGCAGTGCTCGAGTCGGGGTTCTAGCTGCGGGGGAG. The J gene is TRBJ2-2, the V gene TRBV20-1; perhaps TRBD2 as D (5 bases). Coverage ceases 3 residues before the CDR3 finishes, and the germline J gene fills in the end. Trimming took off 5 bases at V and 8 bases at J, with 21 bases between the two ends. CDR3 length: 15 amino acids. Germline CDR1 DFQATT, CDR2 SNEGSKA (reference sequence).

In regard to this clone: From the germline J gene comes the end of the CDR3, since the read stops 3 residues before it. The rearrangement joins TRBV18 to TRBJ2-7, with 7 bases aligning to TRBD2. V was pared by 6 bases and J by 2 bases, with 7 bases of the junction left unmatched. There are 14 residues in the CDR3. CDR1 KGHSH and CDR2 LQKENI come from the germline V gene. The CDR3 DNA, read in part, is TGTGCCAGCTCCCTCAGGGAGGGGACCTACGAG. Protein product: CASSLREGTYE. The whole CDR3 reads CASSLREGTYEQYF.

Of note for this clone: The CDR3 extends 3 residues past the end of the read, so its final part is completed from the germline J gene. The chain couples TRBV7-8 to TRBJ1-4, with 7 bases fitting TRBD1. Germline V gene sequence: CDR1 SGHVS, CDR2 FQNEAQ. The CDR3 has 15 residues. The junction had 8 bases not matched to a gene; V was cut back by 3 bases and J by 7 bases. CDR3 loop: CASSFTTGIGEKLFF. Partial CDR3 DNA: TGTGCCAGCAGCTTTACGACAGGGATAGGTGAAAAA.

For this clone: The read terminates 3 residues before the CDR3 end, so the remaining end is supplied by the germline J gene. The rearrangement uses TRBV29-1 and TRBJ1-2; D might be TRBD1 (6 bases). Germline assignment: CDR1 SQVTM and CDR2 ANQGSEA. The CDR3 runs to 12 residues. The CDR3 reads CSGGTAQGSYTF. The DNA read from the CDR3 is TGCAGCGGTGGGACGGCGCAGGGGAGC.

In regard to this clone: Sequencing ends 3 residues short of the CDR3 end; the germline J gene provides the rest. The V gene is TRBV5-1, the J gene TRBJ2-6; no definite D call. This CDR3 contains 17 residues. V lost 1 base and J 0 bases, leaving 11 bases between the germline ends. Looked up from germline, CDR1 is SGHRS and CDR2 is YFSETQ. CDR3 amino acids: CASSLSGPGSGANVLTF. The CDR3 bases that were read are TGCGCCAGCAGCTTGTCAGGTCCCGGCTCTGGGGCCAACGTC.

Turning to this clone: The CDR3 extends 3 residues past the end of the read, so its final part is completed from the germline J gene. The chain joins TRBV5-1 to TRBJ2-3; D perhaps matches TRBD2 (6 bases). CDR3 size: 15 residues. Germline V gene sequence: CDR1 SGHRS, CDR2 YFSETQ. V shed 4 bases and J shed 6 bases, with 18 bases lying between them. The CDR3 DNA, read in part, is TGCGCCAGCAGCGATCCTCACGGGGGTCGGGATACG. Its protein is CASSDPHGGRDT. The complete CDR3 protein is CASSDPHGGRDTQYF.

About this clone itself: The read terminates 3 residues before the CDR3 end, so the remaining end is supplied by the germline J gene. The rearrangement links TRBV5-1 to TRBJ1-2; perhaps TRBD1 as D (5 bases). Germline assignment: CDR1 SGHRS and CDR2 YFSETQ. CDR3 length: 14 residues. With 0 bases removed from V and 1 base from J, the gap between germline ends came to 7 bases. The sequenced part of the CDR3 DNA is TGCGCCAGCAGCTTGGGACAGAATAACTATGGC. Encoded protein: CASSLGQNNYG. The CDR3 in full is CASSLGQNNYGYTF.

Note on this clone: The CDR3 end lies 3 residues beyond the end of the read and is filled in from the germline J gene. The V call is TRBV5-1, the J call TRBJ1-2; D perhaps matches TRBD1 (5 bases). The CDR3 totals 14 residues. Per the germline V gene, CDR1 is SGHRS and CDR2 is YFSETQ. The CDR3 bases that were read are TGCGCCAGCAGCTTGGCCGGGCAGGGAGAAGGC. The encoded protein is CASSLAGQGEG. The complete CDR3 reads CASSLAGQGEGYTF.

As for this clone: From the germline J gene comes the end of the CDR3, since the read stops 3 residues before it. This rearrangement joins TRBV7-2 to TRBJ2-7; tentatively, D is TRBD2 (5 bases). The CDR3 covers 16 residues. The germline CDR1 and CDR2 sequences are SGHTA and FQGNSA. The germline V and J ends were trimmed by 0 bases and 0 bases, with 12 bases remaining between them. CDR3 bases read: TGTGCCAGCAGCTTAGCGGCGGGTTCGTTCTCCTACGAG. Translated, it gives CASSLAAGSFSYE. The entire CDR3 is CASSLAAGSFSYEQYF.

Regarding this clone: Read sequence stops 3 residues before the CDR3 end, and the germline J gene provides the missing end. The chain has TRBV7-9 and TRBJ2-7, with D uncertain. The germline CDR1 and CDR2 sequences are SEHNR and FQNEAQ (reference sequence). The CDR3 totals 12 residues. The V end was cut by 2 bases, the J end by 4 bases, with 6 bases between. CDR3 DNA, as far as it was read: TGTGCCAGCAGCTTAATAGTTTACGAG. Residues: CASSLIVYE. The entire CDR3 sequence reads CASSLIVYEQYF.

Partial CDR3 DNA: TGTGCCAGCAGCTTAGGGTTCCGGGAA. Amino acid sequence: CASSLGFRE. The full CDR3 protein is CASSLGFRELFF. V is TRBV7-8 and J is TRBJ1-4; D gene uncertain. The read finishes 3 residues shy of the CDR3 end, and the germline J gene is used to complete it. CDR1 is SGHVS, CDR2 FQNEAQ, per germline. The CDR3 runs 12 residues.

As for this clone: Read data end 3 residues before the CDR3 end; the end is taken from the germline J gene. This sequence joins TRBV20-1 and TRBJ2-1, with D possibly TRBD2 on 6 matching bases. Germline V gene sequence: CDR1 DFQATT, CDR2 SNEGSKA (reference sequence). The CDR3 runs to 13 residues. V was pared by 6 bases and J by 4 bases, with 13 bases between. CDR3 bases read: TGCAGTGCCCAGACTAGTGGGTACAATGAG. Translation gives CSAQTSGYNE. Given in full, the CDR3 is CSAQTSGYNEQFF.

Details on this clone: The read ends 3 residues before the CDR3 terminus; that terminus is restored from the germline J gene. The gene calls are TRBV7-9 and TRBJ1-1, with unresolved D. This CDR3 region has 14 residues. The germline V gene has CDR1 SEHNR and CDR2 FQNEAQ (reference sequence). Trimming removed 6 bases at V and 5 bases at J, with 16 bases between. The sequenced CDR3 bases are TGTGCCAGCAGTCTAACCGCGGACTCTACTGAA. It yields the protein CASSLTADSTE. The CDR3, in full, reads CASSLTADSTEAFF. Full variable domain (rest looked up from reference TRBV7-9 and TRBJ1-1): DTGVSQNPRHKITKRGQNVTFRCDPISEHNRLYWYRQTLGQGPEFLTYFQNEAQLEKSRLLSDRFSAERPKGSFSTLEIQRTEQGDSAMYLCASSLTADSTEAFFGQGTRLTVV.

The CDR3 protein is CASSFAPSSIYF. The part of the CDR3 DNA that was read is TGTGCCAGCAGCTTCGCCCCTAGTTCC. The chain employs TRBV7-9 and TRBJ1-3; D is unclear. The CDR3 goes on 3 residues after the read ends, and that part is filled in from the germline J gene. The CDR3 runs to 12 residues. The germline CDR1 and CDR2 sequences are SEHNR and FQNEAQ (reference sequence).

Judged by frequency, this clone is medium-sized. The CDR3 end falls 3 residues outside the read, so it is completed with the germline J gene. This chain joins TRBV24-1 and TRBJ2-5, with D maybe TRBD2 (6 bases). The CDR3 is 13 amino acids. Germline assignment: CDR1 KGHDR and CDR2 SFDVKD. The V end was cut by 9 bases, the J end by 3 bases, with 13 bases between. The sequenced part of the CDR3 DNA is TGTGCCACCTCGAAGTGGGGGGAAGAGACC. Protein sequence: CATSKWGEET. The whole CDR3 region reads CATSKWGEETQYF.

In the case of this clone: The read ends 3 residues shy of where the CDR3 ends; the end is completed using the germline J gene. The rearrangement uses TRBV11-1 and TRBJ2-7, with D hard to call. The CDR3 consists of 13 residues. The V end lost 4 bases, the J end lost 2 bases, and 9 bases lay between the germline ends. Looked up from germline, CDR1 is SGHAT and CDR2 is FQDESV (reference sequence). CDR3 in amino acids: CASSSRPAYEQYF. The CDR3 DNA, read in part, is TGTGCCAGCAGCTCTAGACCCGCCTACGAG.